This section outlines one TCR beta chain sequence together with its context. Trimming left V 5 bases short and J 10 bases short, with 15 bases between. CDR3 length equals 13 residues. Germline CDR1 SGHTA, CDR2 FQGNSA. Clones were sequenced by immunoSEQ multiplex PCR, and TCRdb holds only the in-frame ones, with some missing. This table holds about 15,000 clones, 80% to 85% found once. This specimen comes from a study of technical replicates of blood from a few donors. What was sequenced was PBMCs. This clonotype was obtained from a human donor in good health. V gene TRBV7-2 combines with J gene TRBJ2-1; maybe TRBD2 (6 bases). In DNA, the CDR3 is TGTGCCAGCAGCCGCCCGGGGGATGGGGAGCAGTTCTTC. It is translated as CASSRPGDGEQFF.